This T cell receptor (beta chain) is from a study of shared clonotypes between healthy human individuals. The CDR3 has 14 amino acids. V dropped 0 bases and J dropped 6 bases, with 12 bases sitting between them. CDR1 is LNHDA and CDR2 is SQIVND in the germline V gene (reference sequence). TCRdb's table, derived via immunoSEQ multiplex PCR, lists solely in-frame clones and lacks some. This sample has more than 2 million clones, with almost 96% found just once. This clonotype was obtained from a man younger than 30 in good health. The rearrangement uses TRBV19 and TRBJ2-7; D might be TRBD2 (5 bases). Sequenced material: naive CD4+ T cells sorted from blood. The sample's subset: CD45RA+ positively selected. The CDR3 loop is CASSIDPGLREQYF. Here the CDR3 DNA reads TGTGCCAGTAGTATAGATCCGGGATTGCGCGAGCAGTACTTC.